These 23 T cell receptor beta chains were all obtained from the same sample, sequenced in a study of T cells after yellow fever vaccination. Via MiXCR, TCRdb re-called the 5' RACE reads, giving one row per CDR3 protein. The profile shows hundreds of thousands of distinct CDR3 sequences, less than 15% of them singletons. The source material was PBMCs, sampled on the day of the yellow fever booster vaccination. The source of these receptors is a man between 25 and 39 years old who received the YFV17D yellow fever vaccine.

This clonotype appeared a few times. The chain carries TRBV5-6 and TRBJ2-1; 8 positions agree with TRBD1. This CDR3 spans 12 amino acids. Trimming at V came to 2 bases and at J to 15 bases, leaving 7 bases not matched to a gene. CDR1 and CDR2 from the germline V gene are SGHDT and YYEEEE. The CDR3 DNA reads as TGTGCCAGCAGCTTCACCAGGACAGGGTCGTTCTTC. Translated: CASSFTRTGSFF.

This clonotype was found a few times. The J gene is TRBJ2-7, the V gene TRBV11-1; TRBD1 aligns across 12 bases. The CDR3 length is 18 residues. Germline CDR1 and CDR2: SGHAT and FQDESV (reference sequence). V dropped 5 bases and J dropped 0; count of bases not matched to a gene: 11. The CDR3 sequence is CASSGTGGAIPSSYEQYF. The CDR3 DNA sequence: TGTGCCAGCAGCGGGACAGGGGGCGCGATCCCCTCCTCCTACGAGCAGTACTTC.

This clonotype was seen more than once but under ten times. The chain's CDR3 is CSARSRRDPIKETQYF. The DNA of the CDR3 is TGCAGTGCTAGAAGCCGCCGGGACCCGATTAAAGAGACCCAGTACTTC. This chain links TRBV20-1 with TRBJ2-5; D could derive from TRBD1 or TRBD2 (5 bases each). Germline values: CDR1 DFQATT, CDR2 SNEGSKA (reference sequence). V was cut by 2 bases and J by 3 bases, with 19 bases left in between. The CDR3 contains 16 residues.

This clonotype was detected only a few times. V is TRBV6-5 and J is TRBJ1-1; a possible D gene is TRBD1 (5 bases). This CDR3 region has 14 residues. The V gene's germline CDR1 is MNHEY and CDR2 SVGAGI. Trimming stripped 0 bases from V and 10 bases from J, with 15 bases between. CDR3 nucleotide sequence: TGTGCCAGCAGTTACTCGATTCCGGGGGTGTCAGCTTTCTTT. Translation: CASSYSIPGVSAFF.

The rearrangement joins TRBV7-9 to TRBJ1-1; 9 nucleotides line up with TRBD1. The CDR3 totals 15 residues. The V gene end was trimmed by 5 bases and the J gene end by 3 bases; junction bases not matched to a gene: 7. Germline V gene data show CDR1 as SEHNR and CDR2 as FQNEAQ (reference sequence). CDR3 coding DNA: TGTGCCAGCAGCGAAGGGGACAGGGCCGACACTGAAGCTTTCTTT. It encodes CASSEGDRADTEAFF.

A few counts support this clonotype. The chain's CDR3 is CSAGNKEAFF. In DNA form, the CDR3 reads TGCAGTGCTGGGAACAAAGAGGCTTTCTTT. The chain carries TRBV20-1 and TRBJ1-1; D unresolved. CDR3 length equals 10 residues. Germline V gene lookup returns CDR1 DFQATT and CDR2 SNEGSKA (reference sequence). The V end lost 5 bases, the J end lost 11 bases, and 12 bases lay between the germline ends.

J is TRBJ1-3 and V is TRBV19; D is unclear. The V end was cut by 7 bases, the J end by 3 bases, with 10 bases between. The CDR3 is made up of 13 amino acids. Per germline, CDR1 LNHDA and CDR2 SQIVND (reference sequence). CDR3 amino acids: CASKALLGNTIYF. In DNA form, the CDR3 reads TGTGCCAGTAAAGCCCTACTTGGAAACACCATATATTTT.

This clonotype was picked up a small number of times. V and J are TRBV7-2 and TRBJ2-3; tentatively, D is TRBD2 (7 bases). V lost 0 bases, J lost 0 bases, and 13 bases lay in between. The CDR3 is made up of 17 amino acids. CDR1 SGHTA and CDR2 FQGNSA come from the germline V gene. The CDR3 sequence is CASSLAGGAQSTDTQYF. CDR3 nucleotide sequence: TGTGCCAGCAGCTTAGCGGGGGGGGCCCAGAGCACAGATACGCAGTATTTT.

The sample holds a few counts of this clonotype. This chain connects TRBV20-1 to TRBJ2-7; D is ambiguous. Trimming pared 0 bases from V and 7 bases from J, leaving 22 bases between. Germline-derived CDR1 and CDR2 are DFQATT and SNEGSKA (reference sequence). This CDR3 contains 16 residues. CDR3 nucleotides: TGCAGTGCTAGAGATCAGGCCGGAGCCACCTTCGAGGAGCAGTACTTC. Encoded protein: CSARDQAGATFEEQYF.

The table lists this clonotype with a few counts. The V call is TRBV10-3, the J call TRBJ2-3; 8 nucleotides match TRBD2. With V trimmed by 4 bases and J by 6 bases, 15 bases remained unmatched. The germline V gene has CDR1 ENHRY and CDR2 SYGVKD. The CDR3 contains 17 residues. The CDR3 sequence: CAISVEGSGSGWDTQYF. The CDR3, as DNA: TGTGCCATCAGTGTTGAGGGAAGCGGGAGTGGTTGGGATACGCAGTATTTT.

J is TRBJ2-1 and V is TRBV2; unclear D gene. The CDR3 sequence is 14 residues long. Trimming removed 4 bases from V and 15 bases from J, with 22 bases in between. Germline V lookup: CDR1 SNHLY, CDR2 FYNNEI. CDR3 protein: CASSVSRAYLILFF. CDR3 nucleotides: TGTGCCAGCAGTGTTAGCCGGGCCTACCTAATTCTGTTCTTC. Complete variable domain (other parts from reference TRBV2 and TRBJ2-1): EPEVTQTPSHQVTQMGQEVILRCVPISNHLYFYWYRQILGQKVEFLVSFYNNEISEKSEIFDDQFSVERPDGSNFTLKIRSTKLEDSAMYFCASSVSRAYLILFFGPGTRLTVL.

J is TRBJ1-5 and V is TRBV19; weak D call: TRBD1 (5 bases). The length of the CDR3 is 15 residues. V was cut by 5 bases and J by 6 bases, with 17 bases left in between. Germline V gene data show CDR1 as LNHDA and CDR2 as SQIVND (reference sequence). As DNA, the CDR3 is TGTGCCAGTAGTTTACAGGATCTTCCTGGTCAGCCCCAGCATTTT. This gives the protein CASSLQDLPGQPQHF.

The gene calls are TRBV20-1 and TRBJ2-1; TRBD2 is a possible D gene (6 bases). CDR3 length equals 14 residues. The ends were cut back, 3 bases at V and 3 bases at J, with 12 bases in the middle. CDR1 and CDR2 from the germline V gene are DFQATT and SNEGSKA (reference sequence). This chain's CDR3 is CSASGRRGYNEQFF. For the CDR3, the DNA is TGCAGTGCTAGCGGGAGAAGGGGCTACAATGAGCAGTTCTTC.

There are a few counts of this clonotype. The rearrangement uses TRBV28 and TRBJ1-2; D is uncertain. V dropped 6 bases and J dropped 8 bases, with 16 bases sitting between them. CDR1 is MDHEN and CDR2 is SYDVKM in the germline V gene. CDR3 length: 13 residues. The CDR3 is CASRILLYGGYTF. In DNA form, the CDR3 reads TGTGCCAGCAGAATACTTCTGTATGGAGGCTACACCTTC.

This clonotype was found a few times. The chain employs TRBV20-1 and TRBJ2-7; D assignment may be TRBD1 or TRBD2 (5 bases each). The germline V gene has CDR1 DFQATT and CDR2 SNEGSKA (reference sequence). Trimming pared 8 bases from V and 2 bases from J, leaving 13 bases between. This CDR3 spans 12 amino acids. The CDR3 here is CSSAQGAYEQYF. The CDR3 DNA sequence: TGCAGTTCCGCCCAGGGAGCCTACGAGCAGTACTTC.

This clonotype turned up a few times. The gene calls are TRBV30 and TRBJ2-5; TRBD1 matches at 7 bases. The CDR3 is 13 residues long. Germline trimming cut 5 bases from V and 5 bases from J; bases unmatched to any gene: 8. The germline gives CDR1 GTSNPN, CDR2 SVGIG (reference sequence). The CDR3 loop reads CAWAGTARETQYF. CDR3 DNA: TGTGCCTGGGCCGGGACAGCGCGGGAGACCCAGTACTTC.

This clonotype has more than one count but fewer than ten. CDR3 residues: CASSLDRGTRGNTIYF. The CDR3 DNA reads as TGCGCCAGCAGCTTGGACAGGGGGACTCGCGGAAACACCATATATTTT. The genes are TRBV5-1 and TRBJ1-3; 8 nucleotides match TRBD1. Germline-derived CDR1 and CDR2 are SGHRS and YFSETQ. After removal of 0 bases from V and 4 bases from J, the junction contained 6 bases not matched to a gene. The CDR3 has 16 amino acids.

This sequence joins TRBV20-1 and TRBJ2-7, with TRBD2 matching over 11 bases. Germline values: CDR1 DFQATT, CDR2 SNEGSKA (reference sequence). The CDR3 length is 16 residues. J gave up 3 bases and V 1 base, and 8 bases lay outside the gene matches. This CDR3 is CSARGSTSGKIYEQYF. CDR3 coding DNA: TGCAGTGCTAGAGGCTCGACTAGCGGGAAGATCTACGAGCAGTACTTC.

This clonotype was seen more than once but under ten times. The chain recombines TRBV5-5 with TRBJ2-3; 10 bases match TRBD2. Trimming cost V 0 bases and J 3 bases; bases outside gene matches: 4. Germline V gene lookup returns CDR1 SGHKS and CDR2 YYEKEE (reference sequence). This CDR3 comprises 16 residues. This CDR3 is CASSLVPSGRTDTQYF. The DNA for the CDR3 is TGTGCCAGCAGCTTGGTGCCTAGCGGGAGAACAGATACGCAGTATTTT.

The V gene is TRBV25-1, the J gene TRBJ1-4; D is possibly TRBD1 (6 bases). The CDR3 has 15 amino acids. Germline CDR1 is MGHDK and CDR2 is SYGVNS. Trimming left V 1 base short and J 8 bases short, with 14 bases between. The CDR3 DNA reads TGTGCCAGCAGTGAATCGAAGGGGGGGAGCGAAAAACTGTTTTTT. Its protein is CASSESKGGSEKLFF.

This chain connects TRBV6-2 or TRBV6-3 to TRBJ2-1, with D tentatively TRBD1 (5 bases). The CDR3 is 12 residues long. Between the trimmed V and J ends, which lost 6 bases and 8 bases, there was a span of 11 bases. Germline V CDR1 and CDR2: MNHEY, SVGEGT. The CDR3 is CASRQGYDEQFF. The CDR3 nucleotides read TGTGCCAGCAGGCAGGGTTACGATGAGCAGTTCTTC.

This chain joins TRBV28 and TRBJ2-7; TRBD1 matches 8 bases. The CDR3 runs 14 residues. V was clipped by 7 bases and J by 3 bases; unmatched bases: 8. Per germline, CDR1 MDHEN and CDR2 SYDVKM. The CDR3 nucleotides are TGTGCCAGCAAGCCGGGACAGGATCGCTACGAGCAGTACTTC. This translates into CASKPGQDRYEQYF. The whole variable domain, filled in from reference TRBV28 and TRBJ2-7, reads DVKVTQSSRYLVKRTGEKVFLECVQDMDHENMFWYRQDPGLGLRLIYFSYDVKMKEKGDIPEGYSVSREKKERFSLILESASTNQTSMYLCASKPGQDRYEQYFGPGTRLTVT.

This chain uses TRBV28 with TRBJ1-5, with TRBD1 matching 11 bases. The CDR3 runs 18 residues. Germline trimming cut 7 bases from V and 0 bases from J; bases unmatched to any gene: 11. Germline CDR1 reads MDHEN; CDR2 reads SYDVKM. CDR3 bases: TGTGCCAGCACCCGAGGGACAGGGGGACTCCCTAGCAATCAGCCCCAGCATTTT. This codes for CASTRGTGGLPSNQPQHF.